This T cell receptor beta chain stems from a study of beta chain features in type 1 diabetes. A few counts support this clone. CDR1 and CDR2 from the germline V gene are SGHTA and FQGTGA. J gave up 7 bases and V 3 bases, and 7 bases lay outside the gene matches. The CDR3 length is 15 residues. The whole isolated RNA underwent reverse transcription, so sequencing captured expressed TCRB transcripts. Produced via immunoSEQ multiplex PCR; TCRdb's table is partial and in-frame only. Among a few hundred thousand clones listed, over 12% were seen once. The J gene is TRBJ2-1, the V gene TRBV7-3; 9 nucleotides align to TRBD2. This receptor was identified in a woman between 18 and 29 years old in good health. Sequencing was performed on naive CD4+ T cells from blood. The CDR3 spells CASSFTGTSPNEQFF. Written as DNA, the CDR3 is TGTGCCAGCAGCTTCACCGGGACTAGCCCTAATGAGCAGTTCTTC.